This T cell receptor (beta chain) was retrieved from a study of PD-L1 blockade in urothelial cancer (dated by TCRdb to the late 2010s). Study-wide context: Every patient began therapy in about 2014 and was given atezolizumab 1,200 mg intravenously every 3 weeks. Blood samples yielded a median of around 150,000 T cells and more than 80,000 unique TCRs, with median clonality around 0.083. The study, an exploratory multi-omic analysis, examined somatic, immune and clinical correlates of response to PD-L1 blockade with atezolizumab in urothelial cancer. Eight to ten patients achieved durable clinical benefit and approximately 20 did not. Blood samples were analyzed 3 weeks after the start of treatment (second dose) and 6 weeks after the start of treatment. Over 28 patients had pretreatment blood TCR-seq, roughly 25 had at least one posttreatment blood collection, and roughly 25 had tumor TCR-seq. In the same patients, whole exome sequencing and RNA sequencing of pretreatment tumors were performed in addition to TCR sequencing. An ECOG performance status of 0 or 1 was recorded for the patients, and 0 to 3 prior chemotherapy regimens had been received by the patients. Pretreatment tumor samples, along with matched peripheral blood serially collected before and after atezolizumab treatment, were subjected to TCR sequencing. About 90% of the roughly 29 patients were identified as males with urothelial cancer of bladder origin, and a prior smoking history was reported by 18 of 29 patients. Progression-free survival longer than 6 months counted as durable clinical benefit, and TCR features were additionally tested against both progression-free and overall survival. Findings and caveats that apply to the study as a whole: Because the sample size was small (n of about 29) and many exploratory analyses were performed, the results are intended to be hypothesis-generating. Greater expansion of tumor-associated TCR clones in peripheral blood 3 weeks after the start of treatment was observed in patients with durable benefit (n ≈ 24, p = 0.022). Improved progression-free and overall survival was found to be associated with pretreatment peripheral blood TCR clonality below the median.

Each PCR received spiked-in synthetic TCR analog templates so that absolute template abundance could be estimated from read counts. TCRbeta CDR3 regions were amplified from genomic DNA with bias-controlled V and J gene primers using the immunoSEQ assay. Sequencing of rearranged TCRbeta segments was performed at approximately 20X coverage. The original pipeline was this. Clustering was used to correct sequencing errors, and CDR3s were annotated against IMGT so that V, D and J genes could be assigned. Only productive TCRbeta rearrangements were used in downstream analyses, excluding out-of-frame or stop-codon sequences. Clonality was computed as one minus Shannon entropy normalized by the log of the number of unique productive sequences. Clones differing between time points or between blood and tumor were identified using Fisher's exact test with Benjamini-Hochberg correction, with an adjusted p below 0.01 applied as the threshold. Sourced from immuneACCESS, this table was stored by TCRdb with only in-frame sequences that have V and J called. A share of the clones is absent; for the studies checked, an unresolved V gene accounts for under half, and the remainder has no known explanation. The V and J calls and clone size come from that table; D and trimming were worked out from the DNA. This sample holds under 130,000 clones; roughly 84% were observed only once. The ten most abundant clones make up 2.4% of the sample.

Concerning this clone itself: Its antigen has not been determined. Within one base of it there is no much larger clone, and no base qualities were kept.

A total of some 30 patients with locally advanced or metastatic urothelial carcinoma, treated at Memorial Sloan Kettering on a trial protocol, made up the cohort. Peripheral blood mononuclear cells were collected pretreatment and during treatment, with between 1 and 8 total time points obtained per patient. The Qiagen DNeasy Blood extraction kit was used to purify genomic DNA from total PBMCs and tumor samples. PBMCs were collected pretreatment and during treatment, and were isolated and stored as previously described. This sequence was found in a man in his fifties with urothelial cancer. This specimen consisted of PBMCs, obtained around atezolizumab (anti-PD-L1) treatment.

The nucleotide sequence reads as follows: TGTGCCTGGATAAAGCCCTTGAACACTGAAGCTTTCTTT. Translated, it reads CAWIKPLNTEAFF. Here the chain combines TRBV30 and TRBJ1-1; confidence is insufficient to name the D gene. Including the terminal cysteine and phenylalanine, the CDR3 comprises 13 residues. Left in the record is the CDR3 DNA by itself, 39 bases read in frame from the first base. The germline V gene (reference sequence) sets CDR1 to GTSNPN and CDR2 to SVGIG. Between the V and J ends, shortened by 4 bases and 0 bases respectively, the junction contains 9 bases.